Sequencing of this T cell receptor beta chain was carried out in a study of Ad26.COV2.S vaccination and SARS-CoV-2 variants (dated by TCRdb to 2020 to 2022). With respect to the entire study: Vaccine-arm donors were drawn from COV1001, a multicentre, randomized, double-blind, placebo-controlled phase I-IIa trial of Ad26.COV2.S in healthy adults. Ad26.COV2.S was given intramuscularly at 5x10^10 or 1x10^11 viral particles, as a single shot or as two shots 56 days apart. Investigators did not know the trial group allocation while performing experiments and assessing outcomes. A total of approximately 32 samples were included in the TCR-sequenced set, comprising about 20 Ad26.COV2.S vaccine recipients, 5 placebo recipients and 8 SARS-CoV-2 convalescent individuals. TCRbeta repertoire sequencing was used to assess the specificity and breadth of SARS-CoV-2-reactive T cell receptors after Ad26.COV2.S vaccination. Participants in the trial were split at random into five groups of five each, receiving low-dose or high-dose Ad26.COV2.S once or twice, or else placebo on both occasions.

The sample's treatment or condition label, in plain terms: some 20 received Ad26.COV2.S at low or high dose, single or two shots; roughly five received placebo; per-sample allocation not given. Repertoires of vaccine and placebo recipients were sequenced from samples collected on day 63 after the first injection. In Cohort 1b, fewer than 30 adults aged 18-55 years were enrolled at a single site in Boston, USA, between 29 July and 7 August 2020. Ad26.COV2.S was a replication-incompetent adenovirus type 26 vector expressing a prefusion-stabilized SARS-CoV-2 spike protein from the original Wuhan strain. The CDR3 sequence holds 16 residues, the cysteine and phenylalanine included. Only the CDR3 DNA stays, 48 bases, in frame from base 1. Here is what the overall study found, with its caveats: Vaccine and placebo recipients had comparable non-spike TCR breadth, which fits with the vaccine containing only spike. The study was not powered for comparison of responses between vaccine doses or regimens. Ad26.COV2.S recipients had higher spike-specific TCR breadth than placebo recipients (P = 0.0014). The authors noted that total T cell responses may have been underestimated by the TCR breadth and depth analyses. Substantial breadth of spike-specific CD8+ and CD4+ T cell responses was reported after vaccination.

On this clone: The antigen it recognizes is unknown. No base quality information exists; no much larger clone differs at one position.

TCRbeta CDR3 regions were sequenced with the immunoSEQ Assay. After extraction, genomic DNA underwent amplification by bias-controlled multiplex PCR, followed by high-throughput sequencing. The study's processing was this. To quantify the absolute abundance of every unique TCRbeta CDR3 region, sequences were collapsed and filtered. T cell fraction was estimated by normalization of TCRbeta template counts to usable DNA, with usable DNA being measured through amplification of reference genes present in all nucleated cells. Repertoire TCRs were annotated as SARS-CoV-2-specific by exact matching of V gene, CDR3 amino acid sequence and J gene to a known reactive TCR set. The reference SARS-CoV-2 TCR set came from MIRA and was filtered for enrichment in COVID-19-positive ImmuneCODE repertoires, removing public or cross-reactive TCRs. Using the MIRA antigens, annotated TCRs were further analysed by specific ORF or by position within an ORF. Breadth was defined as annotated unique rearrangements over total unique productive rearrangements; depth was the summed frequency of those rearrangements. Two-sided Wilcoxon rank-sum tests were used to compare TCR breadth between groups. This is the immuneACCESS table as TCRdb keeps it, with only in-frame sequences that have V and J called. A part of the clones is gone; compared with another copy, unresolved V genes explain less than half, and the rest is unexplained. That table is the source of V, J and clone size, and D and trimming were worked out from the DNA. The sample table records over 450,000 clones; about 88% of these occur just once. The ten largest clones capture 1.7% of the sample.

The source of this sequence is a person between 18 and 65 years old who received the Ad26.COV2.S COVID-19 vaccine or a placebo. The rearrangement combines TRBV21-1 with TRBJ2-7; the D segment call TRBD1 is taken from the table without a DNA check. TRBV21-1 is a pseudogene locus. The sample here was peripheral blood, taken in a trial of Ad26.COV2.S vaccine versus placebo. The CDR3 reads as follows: CASSKAGQGATYEQYF. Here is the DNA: TGTGCCAGCAGCAAAGCGGGACAGGGGGCGACCTACGAGCAGTACTTC.